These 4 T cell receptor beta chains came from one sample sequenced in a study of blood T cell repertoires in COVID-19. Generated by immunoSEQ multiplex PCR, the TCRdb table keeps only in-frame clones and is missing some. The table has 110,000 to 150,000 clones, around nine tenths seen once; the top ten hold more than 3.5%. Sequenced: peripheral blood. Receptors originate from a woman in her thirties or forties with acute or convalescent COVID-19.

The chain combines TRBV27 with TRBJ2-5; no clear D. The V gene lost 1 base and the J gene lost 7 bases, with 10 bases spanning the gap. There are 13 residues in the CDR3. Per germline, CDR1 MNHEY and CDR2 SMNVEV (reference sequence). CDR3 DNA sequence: TGTGCCAGCAGTTTATTCCCGTCGGGGACCCAGTACTTC. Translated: CASSLFPSGTQYF.

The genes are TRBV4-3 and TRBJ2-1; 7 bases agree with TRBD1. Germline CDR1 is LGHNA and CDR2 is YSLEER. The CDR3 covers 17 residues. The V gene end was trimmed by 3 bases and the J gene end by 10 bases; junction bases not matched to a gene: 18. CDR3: CASSHTLTGKTGQEQFF. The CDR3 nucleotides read TGCGCCAGCAGCCATACTTTGACAGGGAAAACGGGACAAGAGCAGTTCTTC.

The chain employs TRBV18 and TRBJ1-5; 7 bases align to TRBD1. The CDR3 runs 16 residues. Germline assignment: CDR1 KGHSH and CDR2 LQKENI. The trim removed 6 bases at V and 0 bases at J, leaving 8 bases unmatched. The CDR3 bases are TGTGCCAGCTCGCCGGGACAGTTATATAGCAATCAGCCCCAGCATTTT. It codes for CASSPGQLYSNQPQHF.

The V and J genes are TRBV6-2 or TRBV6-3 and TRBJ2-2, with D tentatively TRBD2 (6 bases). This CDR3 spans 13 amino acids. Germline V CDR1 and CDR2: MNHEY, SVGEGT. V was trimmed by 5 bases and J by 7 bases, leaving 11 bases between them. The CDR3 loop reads CASSPWRDGELFF. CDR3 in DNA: TGTGCCAGCAGTCCGTGGCGGGACGGGGAGCTGTTTTTT.